Listed here is a single T cell receptor beta chain. Its antigen is unknown. The CDR3 has 13 amino acids. CDR1 and CDR2 from the germline V gene are PRHDT and FYEKMQ (reference sequence). V gave up 1 base and J gave up 3 bases, with 6 bases separating them. This entry comes from a study of graft-versus-host responses after intestinal transplantation. For the study at large: The whole recipient group had anti-thymocyte globulin induction followed by tacrolimus and steroids for around 3 years.

The repertoire was sequenced with immunoSEQ multiplex PCR; TCRdb's copy has only in-frame clones and lacks some. The data contain 55,000 to 85,000 clones, roughly 90% of them singletons. Findings of the study overall: Across patients carrying graft-donor T cell macrochimerism, allografts held high graft-versus-host to host-versus-graft clonal ratios.

The sequencing used unstimulated CD8+ T cells sorted from spleen or lymph node cells, collected before intestinal transplant. J is TRBJ2-5 and V is TRBV13; D is perhaps TRBD2 (6 bases). This TCR came from a human donor who received an intestinal transplant. This chain's CDR3 is CASSLASEETQYF. In DNA, the CDR3 is TGTGCCAGCAGCTTAGCTAGCGAAGAGACCCAGTACTTC.